The 25 T cell receptor beta chains below were found in one sample sequenced in a study of breast tumors, draining lymph nodes, adjacent tissues. TCRdb itself ran the multiplex PCR reads through MiXCR, one entry per CDR3 protein. The sample consists of fewer than 150,000 distinct CDR3 sequences, roughly 20% of them appearing once. Samples came from axillary lymph nodes draining the breast cancer. The source material was axillary lymph node tissue. These receptors were collected from a female donor with breast cancer. Some clones in this sample may be carry-over from other donors' samples.

Points on this clonotype: This may come from a read error, since a much larger clone is one base off. The DNA is omitted, as the CDR3 cannot be located on it reliably, and the CDR3 follows TCRdb's listing. The J gene is TRBJ1-2, the V gene TRBV20-1; TRBD1, as called in the table, went unchecked against the DNA. A total of 12 residues make up the CDR3, ends included. The V gene's germline CDR1 is DFQATT and CDR2 SNEGSKA (reference sequence). The CDR3 loop reads CSDRGTNYGCTF.

This clonotype was observed at least ten times. The rearrangement uses TRBV5-1 and TRBJ2-5; 7 bases fit TRBD1. The junction had 2 bases not matched to a gene; V was cut back by 4 bases and J by 2 bases. The germline V gene encodes CDR1 SGHRS and CDR2 YFSETQ. The CDR3 is 13 residues long. CDR3 coding DNA: TGCGCCAGCAGCGTGGGACAGCAAGAGACCCAGTACTTC. It encodes CASSVGQQETQYF.

This clonotype showed up many times. The chain is built from TRBV20-1 and TRBJ2-7; 10 positions agree with TRBD2. Germline V gene lookup returns CDR1 DFQATT and CDR2 SNEGSKA (reference sequence). With V trimmed by 6 bases and J by 5 bases, 7 bases remained unmatched. The CDR3 extends over 13 amino acids. CDR3 region: CSAQRSGRDEQYF. The DNA for the CDR3 is TGCAGTGCCCAACGGAGCGGGAGGGACGAGCAGTACTTC.

This clonotype occurred many times. The chain uses TRBV3-1 and TRBJ1-6, with D possibly TRBD1 on 6 matching bases. The V and J ends lost 0 bases and 2 bases respectively, with 8 bases between them. In germline, CDR1 is LGHDT, CDR2 YNNKEL (reference sequence). The CDR3 spans 16 residues. CDR3: CASSQEPGAYNSPLHF. The CDR3, as DNA: TGTGCCAGCAGCCAAGAACCAGGGGCCTATAATTCACCCCTCCACTTT.

To note about this clonotype: Being one base from a much bigger clone, this may be a read error. The chain employs TRBV5-1 and TRBJ2-1; TRBD2 matches 10 bases. The V gene's germline CDR1 is SGHRS and CDR2 YFSETQ. This CDR3 spans 15 amino acids. The DNA of the CDR3 is TGCGCCTGCAGCTTGGCTAGCGGGAGTTTCAATGAGCAGTTCTTC. Residues: CACSLASGSFNEQFF.

Many counts were recorded for this clonotype. The V and J genes are TRBV7-2 and TRBJ2-2, with TRBD2 matching over 7 bases. The germline gives CDR1 SGHTA, CDR2 FQGNSA. V shed 3 bases, J shed 1 base, and the junction held 2 bases outside the gene matches. This CDR3 spans 15 amino acids. CDR3 amino acids: CASSFAGVNTGELFF. For the CDR3, the DNA is TGTGCCAGCAGCTTCGCGGGGGTGAACACCGGGGAGCTGTTTTTT. Complete variable domain (other parts from reference TRBV7-2 and TRBJ2-2): GAGVSQSPSNKVTEKGKDVELRCDPISGHTALYWYRQSLGQGLEFLIYFQGNSAPDKSGLPSDRFSAERTGGSVSTLTIQRTQQEDSAVYLCASSFAGVNTGELFFGEGSRLTVL.

This clonotype was recorded many times. The chain recombines TRBV18 with TRBJ1-2; TRBD1 aligns across 7 bases. CDR3 length: 15 amino acids. V lost 4 bases and J lost 6; bases outside the gene matches: 11. Germline-derived CDR1 and CDR2 are KGHSH and LQKENI. The CDR3 loop is CASSLERTGRNGYTF. The CDR3 coding sequence is TGTGCCAGCTCACTGGAGAGGACAGGCCGGAATGGCTACACCTTC.

This clonotype was seen once. The chain has TRBV5-1 and TRBJ1-4; 9 bases agree with TRBD1. The length of the CDR3 is 16 residues. CDR1 is SGHRS and CDR2 is YFSETQ in the germline V gene. Trimming removed 0 bases from V and 7 bases from J; junction bases left unmatched: 7. The CDR3 loop reads CASSLVGQGLSEKLFF. CDR3 nucleotides: TGCGCCAGCAGCTTGGTTGGACAGGGGTTAAGTGAAAAACTGTTTTTT.

This clonotype showed up many times. The V and J genes are TRBV30 and TRBJ2-1; 14 nucleotides align to TRBD2. The CDR3 covers 14 residues. Germline CDR1 is GTSNPN and CDR2 is SVGIG (reference sequence). CDR3: CAGTSGSRFNEQFF. DNA of the CDR3: TGTGCTGGGACTAGCGGGAGTAGATTTAATGAGCAGTTCTTC.

This clonotype was seen at least ten times. The chain carries TRBV7-9 and TRBJ2-7; D is unresolved. Trimming pared 5 bases from V and 6 bases from J, leaving 11 bases between. The CDR3 is made up of 12 amino acids. Germline V gene data show CDR1 as SEHNR and CDR2 as FQNEAQ (reference sequence). CDR3 in DNA: TGTGCCAGCAGCCTTGCACCGAGCGAGCAGTACTTC. This encodes CASSLAPSEQYF.

This clonotype was counted many times. Here the CDR3 reads CASSLGRSPSRELFF. The CDR3 DNA sequence: TGTGCCAGCAGCTTAGGAAGGAGCCCCTCCCGGGAGCTGTTTTTT. The chain has TRBV11-3 and TRBJ2-2; the D is unclear. V was cut by 1 base and J by 9 bases, with 15 bases left in between. The germline gives CDR1 SGHNT, CDR2 YENEEA. The CDR3 length is 15 residues.

This clonotype was found many times. The chain joins TRBV15 to TRBJ2-3, with D tentatively TRBD1 or TRBD2 (5 bases each). Trimming left V 0 bases short and J 2 bases short, with 9 bases between. The CDR3 has 15 amino acids. Germline CDR1 and CDR2: LNHNV and YYDKDF (reference sequence). In DNA form, the CDR3 reads TGTGCCACCAGCAGAGACCGGGGCGTCACAGATACGCAGTATTTT. Its translation: CATSRDRGVTDTQYF.

This clonotype occurred many times. The chain is built from TRBV2 and TRBJ2-1, with TRBD1 matching over 8 bases. The CDR3 runs to 13 residues. Germline trimming cut 5 bases from V and 6 bases from J; bases unmatched to any gene: 3. Germline CDR1 and CDR2: SNHLY and FYNNEI. CDR3 protein: CASSLDRVNEQFF. The CDR3 DNA is TGTGCCAGCAGTTTGGACAGGGTCAATGAGCAGTTCTTC.

The DNA for the CDR3 is TGTGCCAGCAGTTATTCCGGAGAGAACACTGAAGCTTTCTTT. This encodes CASSYSGENTEAFF. V and J are TRBV6-6 and TRBJ1-1; D gene ambiguous. V shed 3 bases and J shed 1 base, with 9 bases lying between them. The germline gives CDR1 MNHNY, CDR2 SVGAGI (reference sequence). This CDR3 comprises 14 residues.

The chain employs TRBV19 and TRBJ1-6, with D perhaps TRBD1 (5 bases). Looked up from germline, CDR1 is LNHDA and CDR2 is SQIVND (reference sequence). The V and J ends lost 6 bases and 6 bases respectively, with 15 bases between them. This CDR3 is built from 15 residues. CDR3: CASRTTGTANSPLHF. DNA for the CDR3: TGTGCCAGTAGGACCACCGGGACCGCTAATTCACCCCTCCACTTT.

At least ten counts were recorded for this clonotype. This sequence joins TRBV5-6 and TRBJ2-3; D call uncertain. Germline V CDR1 and CDR2: SGHDT, YYEEEE. V lost 4 bases to trimming and J lost 0 bases, with 9 bases between them. The CDR3 has 14 residues. The CDR3: CASSSTTSTDTQYF. The CDR3 DNA is TGTGCCAGCAGCAGTACAACTAGCACAGATACGCAGTATTTT.

This clonotype came up many times. V and J are TRBV10-2 and TRBJ2-2; TRBD1 matches 8 bases. Germline CDR1 WSHSY, CDR2 SAAADI. CDR3 length: 16 amino acids. V shed 6 bases and J 1 base; nucleotides not matched to a gene: 7. The CDR3 reads CASSIPTGGNTGELFF. Here the CDR3 DNA reads TGCGCCAGCAGCATCCCCACAGGGGGGAACACCGGGGAGCTGTTTTTT.

This clonotype was picked up many times. V and J are TRBV19 and TRBJ2-3; either TRBD1 or TRBD2 may supply D (5 bases each). Germline lookup yields CDR1 LNHDA and CDR2 SQIVND (reference sequence). CDR3 size: 20 residues. V was cut by 1 base and J by 2 bases, with 25 bases left in between. This CDR3 reads CASSIGARNVGAHNTDTQYF. In nucleotides, the CDR3 is TGTGCCAGTAGTATAGGGGCGAGGAATGTCGGGGCCCATAACACAGATACGCAGTATTTT.

Note on this clonotype: A much larger clone lies one base from this, so it may be a read error. The rearrangement links TRBV3-1 to TRBJ1-5, with D hard to call. There are 14 residues in the CDR3. Germline V lookup: CDR1 LGHDT, CDR2 YNNKEL (reference sequence). The CDR3 loop reads CACSPQISNQPQHF. The CDR3 DNA sequence: TGTGCCTGCAGCCCTCAGATAAGCAATCAGCCCCAGCATTTT.

This clonotype was observed at least ten times. This sequence joins TRBV27 and TRBJ2-3, with 8 bases matching TRBD2. Trimming took 5 bases from V and 2 from J; bases not matched to a gene: 6. CDR1 is MNHEY, CDR2 SMNVEV, per germline (reference sequence). The CDR3 covers 15 residues. DNA for the CDR3: TGTGCCAGCAGTCCTGGACTAGCCGACACAGATACGCAGTATTTT. Protein sequence: CASSPGLADTDTQYF.

This rearrangement joins TRBV28 to TRBJ1-5; 8 bases are a match to TRBD1. This CDR3 comprises 14 residues. Germline assignment: CDR1 MDHEN and CDR2 SYDVKM. V lost 6 bases, J lost 4 bases, and 5 bases stayed unmatched. This CDR3 reads CASRGQVGNQPQHF. The CDR3 region has the DNA TGTGCCAGCAGGGGACAGGTTGGTAATCAGCCCCAGCATTTT.

As concerns this clonotype: A read error may explain this, as a much larger clone is one base away. The V gene is TRBV27, the J gene TRBJ2-1; the match to TRBD2 covers 7 bases. The germline CDR1 and CDR2 sequences are MNHEY and SMNVEV (reference sequence). This CDR3 spans 14 amino acids. The CDR3 loop reads CASSGLRDYNEQSF. CDR3 nucleotides: TGTGCCAGCAGTGGGCTGAGGGACTACAATGAGCAGTCCTTC.

This clonotype has a single count. The conserved closing phenylalanine or tryptophan is absent in this CDR3, likely reflecting a read error. The chain uses TRBV20-1 and TRBJ2-7; 10 bases agree with TRBD2. Trimming at V came to 2 bases and at J to 6 bases, leaving 7 bases not matched to a gene. Germline lookup yields CDR1 DFQATT and CDR2 SNEGSKA (reference sequence). CDR3 size: 14 residues. The CDR3: CSARSAGGPSEQYS. The CDR3 DNA reads TGCAGTGCTAGATCAGCGGGAGGGCCTTCCGAGCAGTACTCT.

The table lists this clonotype with many counts. This chain links TRBV6-4 with TRBJ1-2; TRBD1 might be the D (6 bases). V lost 6 bases and J lost 3, with 11 bases in between. The CDR3 is 13 residues long. Germline V gene data show CDR1 as MRHNA and CDR2 as SNTAGT. CDR3 bases: TGTGCCAGCAGCATGACAGGTTACTATGGCTACACCTTC. Its protein product is CASSMTGYYGYTF.

Comment on this clonotype: A single base separates this from a much larger clone, so it may be a read error. This chain links TRBV6-1 with TRBJ2-2; D is undetermined. This CDR3 is 15 amino acids long. Germline CDR1 reads MNHNS; CDR2 reads SASEGT. CDR3 protein: CASGEAAGNTGELFF. The CDR3 DNA is TGTGCCAGCGGTGAAGCAGCAGGGAACACCGGGGAGCTGTTTTTT.